This is a list of T cell receptor beta chains from one sample in a study of T cell changes during pregnancy in multiple sclerosis. Method: immunoSEQ multiplex PCR; TCRdb's copy keeps in-frame clones and lacks some. The sample contains 40,000 or so clones, just under 95% of which appear only once. Sequenced material: CD8+ T cells from peripheral blood mononuclear cells, taken in the third trimester of pregnancy. The source of these receptors is a female donor with multiple sclerosis, enrolled in a pregnancy study. Both conserved end residues are part of each CDR3. The D gene is left open where the match is weak. The size entry is marked missing in some rows and otherwise reads once, few, many or a size class.

v_gene: TRBV20-1
j_gene: TRBJ1-1
abundance: -
d_gene: -
CDR3nt: TGCAGTGCTCCTCTGAACACTGAAGCTTTCTTT
CDR3aa: CSAPLNTEAFF

v_gene: TRBV29-1
j_gene: TRBJ2-3
abundance: -
d_gene: -
CDR3nt: TGCAGCGTCGAGGAGGGACAGTCAGCCACAGATACGCAGTATTTT
CDR3aa: CSVEEGQSATDTQYF

v_gene: TRBV2
j_gene: TRBJ2-1
abundance: -
d_gene: TRBD2
CDR3nt: TGTGCCAGCAGTCCGGGACTAGCGGGGGGGCCCCTCAATGAGCAGTTCTTC
CDR3aa: CASSPGLAGGPLNEQFF

v_gene: TRBV27
j_gene: TRBJ1-5
abundance: -
d_gene: TRBD1
CDR3nt: TGTGCCAGCAGTATCGGACAGGGTGGAAATCAGCCCCAGCATTTT
CDR3aa: CASSIGQGGNQPQHF

v_gene: TRBV6-4
j_gene: TRBJ1-6
abundance: once
d_gene: -
CDR3nt: TGTGCCAGCAGTGACTGGGGGGACGGGAATTCACCCCTCCACTTT
CDR3aa: CASSDWGDGNSPLHF

v_gene: TRBV27
j_gene: TRBJ1-1
abundance: -
d_gene: -
CDR3nt: TGTGCCAGCAGTTCTCGGGTACAGGAGTACCCCCTCAACCACAACACTGAAGCTTTCTTT
CDR3aa: CASSSRVQEYPLNHNTEAFF

v_gene: TRBV7-6
j_gene: TRBJ1-2
abundance: -
d_gene: TRBD1
CDR3nt: TGTGCCAGCAGCTTAGAACCCCGGACAGGGGACGGCTACACCTTC
CDR3aa: CASSLEPRTGDGYTF

v_gene: TRBV15
j_gene: TRBJ2-5
abundance: -
d_gene: -
CDR3nt: TGTGCCACCAAGACACTTATCCAAGAGACCCAGTACTTC
CDR3aa: CATKTLIQETQYF

v_gene: TRBV9
j_gene: TRBJ2-7
abundance: -
d_gene: -
CDR3nt: TGTGCCAGCAGCGTCTCGTCCAAGGGGGAGGGGGGGCTCAACGAGCAGTACTTC
CDR3aa: CASSVSSKGEGGLNEQYF

v_gene: TRBV11-2
j_gene: TRBJ1-1
abundance: -
d_gene: -
CDR3nt: TGTGCCAGCAGCTTAGACGGGGGGGCCGTGAACACTGAAGCTTTCTTT
CDR3aa: CASSLDGGAVNTEAFF

v_gene: TRBV6-6
j_gene: TRBJ2-2
abundance: once
d_gene: TRBD2
CDR3nt: TGTGCCAGCAGTTACTCCGGGGGGGGTGGCGGGGAGCTGTTTTTT
CDR3aa: CASSYSGGGGGELFF

v_gene: TRBV9
j_gene: TRBJ2-1
abundance: -
d_gene: TRBD2
CDR3nt: TGTGCCAGCAGCGTAAGCGGGGGAGATTACAATGAGCAGTTCTTC
CDR3aa: CASSVSGGDYNEQFF

v_gene: TRBV13
j_gene: TRBJ2-7
abundance: -
d_gene: -
CDR3nt: TGTGCCAGCAGCTTCCGCGGGCGGGGGCCCTCCTACGAGCAGTACTTC
CDR3aa: CASSFRGRGPSYEQYF

v_gene: TRBV5-1
j_gene: TRBJ1-6
abundance: -
d_gene: -
CDR3nt: TGCGCCAGCAGCTTGGACTCGGGAACTTACTATAATTCACCCCTCCACTTT
CDR3aa: CASSLDSGTYYNSPLHF

v_gene: TRBV7-9
j_gene: TRBJ2-7
abundance: -
d_gene: TRBD2
CDR3nt: TGTGCCAGCAGCCCCGGTGATAGCGGGGTCTTCTCCTACGAGCAGTACTTC
CDR3aa: CASSPGDSGVFSYEQYF

v_gene: TRBV9
j_gene: TRBJ2-7
abundance: -
d_gene: TRBD1
CDR3nt: TGTGCCAGCAGCGTAGGCCAGGGGGCATACGAGCAGTACTTC
CDR3aa: CASSVGQGAYEQYF

v_gene: TRBV2
j_gene: TRBJ2-7
abundance: -
d_gene: -
CDR3nt: TGTGCCAGCCTCCAGACATTCTCCTACGAGCAGTACTTC
CDR3aa: CASLQTFSYEQYF

v_gene: TRBV9
j_gene: TRBJ1-4
abundance: -
d_gene: TRBD1
CDR3nt: TGTGCCAGCAGCCCAGGGACAGGGCCGCATGAAAAACTGTTTTTT
CDR3aa: CASSPGTGPHEKLFF

v_gene: TRBV5-1
j_gene: TRBJ1-1
abundance: -
d_gene: -
CDR3nt: TGCGCCAGCACGGGGGACACTGAAGCTTTCTTT
CDR3aa: CASTGDTEAFF

v_gene: TRBV9
j_gene: TRBJ2-5
abundance: -
d_gene: TRBD1
CDR3nt: TGTGCCAGCAGCGCCGACAGGGGGCTGCAAGAGACCCAGTACTTC
CDR3aa: CASSADRGLQETQYF

v_gene: TRBV5-6
j_gene: TRBJ1-4
abundance: -
d_gene: -
CDR3nt: TGTGCCAGCAGTAAAAACCTAGGGGGGGATCGAGAAAAACTGTTTTTT
CDR3aa: CASSKNLGGDREKLFF

v_gene: TRBV7-6
j_gene: TRBJ1-6
abundance: -
d_gene: TRBD1
CDR3nt: TGTGCCAGCAGCCGGGACAGAGGGGGTTCACCCCTCCACTTT
CDR3aa: CASSRDRGGSPLHF

v_gene: TRBV2
j_gene: TRBJ1-5
abundance: -
d_gene: -
CDR3nt: TGTGCCAGCTTGTCAGGGGAAAGCAATCAGCCCCAGCATTTT
CDR3aa: CASLSGESNQPQHF

v_gene: TRBV6-5
j_gene: TRBJ1-6
abundance: -
d_gene: TRBD1
CDR3nt: TGTGCCAGCAGTTACGGGGACAGCAATTCACCCCTCCACTTT
CDR3aa: CASSYGDSNSPLHF

v_gene: TRBV5-1
j_gene: TRBJ1-2
abundance: -
d_gene: -
CDR3nt: TGCGCCAGCAGCCCCGGGACACGGGACGCCGGCTACACCTTC
CDR3aa: CASSPGTRDAGYTF

v_gene: TRBV2
j_gene: TRBJ1-2
abundance: -
d_gene: -
CDR3nt: TGTGCCAGCAGTGAAGTCGGGGAACCTAACTATGGCTACACCTTC
CDR3aa: CASSEVGEPNYGYTF

v_gene: TRBV4-2
j_gene: TRBJ2-5
abundance: -
d_gene: -
CDR3nt: TGTGCCAGCAGCCAAGAAGCGACTACGGCTTGGGAGACCCAGTACTTC
CDR3aa: CASSQEATTAWETQYF

v_gene: TRBV2
j_gene: TRBJ2-3
abundance: -
d_gene: TRBD2
CDR3nt: TGTGCCAGCAGTGAAAGTGGCGGGGGGGCCTTAGATACGCAGTATTTT
CDR3aa: CASSESGGGALDTQYF

v_gene: TRBV6-1
j_gene: TRBJ2-7
abundance: -
d_gene: TRBD2
CDR3nt: TGTGCCAGCTATCTAGCGGGGGGCGGGGGCGAGCAGTACTTC
CDR3aa: CASYLAGGGGEQYF

v_gene: TRBV19
j_gene: TRBJ2-7
abundance: -
d_gene: TRBD1
CDR3nt: TGTGCCAGTAGTTGGGGACAGACCTACGAGCAGTACTTC
CDR3aa: CASSWGQTYEQYF

v_gene: TRBV4-1
j_gene: TRBJ2-7
abundance: -
d_gene: -
CDR3nt: TGCGCCAGCAGCCAAGAGTCCCCTCACGAGCAGTACTTC
CDR3aa: CASSQESPHEQYF

v_gene: TRBV10-3
j_gene: TRBJ2-7
abundance: -
d_gene: TRBD1
CDR3nt: TGTGCCATCAGAACCGGGACAGCATACGAGCAGTACTTC
CDR3aa: CAIRTGTAYEQYF

v_gene: TRBV13
j_gene: TRBJ2-1
abundance: -
d_gene: TRBD2
CDR3nt: TGTGCCAGCAGCCACAGCGGGACTGAGCAGTTCTTC
CDR3aa: CASSHSGTEQFF

v_gene: TRBV27
j_gene: TRBJ2-1
abundance: once
d_gene: TRBD2
CDR3nt: TGTGCCAGCAGCGGGGCTAGCGGGGGGCTAGATGAGCAGTTCTTC
CDR3aa: CASSGASGGLDEQFF

v_gene: TRBV5-1
j_gene: TRBJ2-3
abundance: -
d_gene: TRBD2
CDR3nt: TGCGCCAGCAGCTTTAGCGGGGGGGCGGGCTCTCATACGCAGTATTTT
CDR3aa: CASSFSGGAGSHTQYF

v_gene: TRBV4-1
j_gene: TRBJ2-7
abundance: -
d_gene: -
CDR3nt: TGCGCCAGCAGCCAAGACCGTACCTACGAGCAGTACTTC
CDR3aa: CASSQDRTYEQYF

v_gene: TRBV13
j_gene: TRBJ2-7
abundance: -
d_gene: TRBD1
CDR3nt: TGTGCCAGCAGCTTGGGGACAGGGCCCTACGAGCAGTACTTC
CDR3aa: CASSLGTGPYEQYF

v_gene: TRBV7-9
j_gene: TRBJ2-1
abundance: -
d_gene: -
CDR3nt: TGTGCCAGCAGACATGAGCGCGATGAGCAGTTCTTC
CDR3aa: CASRHERDEQFF

v_gene: TRBV6-4
j_gene: TRBJ2-2
abundance: -
d_gene: TRBD2
CDR3nt: TGTGCCAGCAGTGACTCTGGTCTAGCGGGGACCGGGGAGCTGTTTTTT
CDR3aa: CASSDSGLAGTGELFF

v_gene: TRBV7-6
j_gene: TRBJ1-3
abundance: -
d_gene: -
CDR3nt: TGTGCCAGCAGCCCGTCCTCCCAGGACAGCCACTCTGGAAACACCATATATTTT
CDR3aa: CASSPSSQDSHSGNTIYF

v_gene: TRBV10-3
j_gene: TRBJ1-1
abundance: once
d_gene: -
CDR3nt: TGTGCCATCACCGAACGGGGTGGGGACACTGAAGCTTTCTTT
CDR3aa: CAITERGGDTEAFF

v_gene: TRBV27
j_gene: TRBJ1-2
abundance: -
d_gene: -
CDR3nt: TGTGCCAGCAGTCCCGGGGGGGGCGGCTACACCTTC
CDR3aa: CASSPGGGGYTF

v_gene: TRBV19
j_gene: TRBJ2-7
abundance: -
d_gene: TRBD1
CDR3nt: TGTGCCAGTAGTATCTCACAGGGGGCCTACGAGCAGTACTTC
CDR3aa: CASSISQGAYEQYF

v_gene: TRBV30
j_gene: TRBJ1-2
abundance: -
d_gene: TRBD1
CDR3nt: TGTGCCTGGAGTGGAGGGGGCGCGGGGGGCTACACCTTC
CDR3aa: CAWSGGGAGGYTF

v_gene: TRBV5-4
j_gene: TRBJ2-7
abundance: -
d_gene: TRBD1
CDR3nt: TGTGCCAGCAGCAACCGGGACAGGGGACACCACGAGCAGTACTTC
CDR3aa: CASSNRDRGHHEQYF

v_gene: TRBV6-4
j_gene: TRBJ1-1
abundance: -
d_gene: -
CDR3nt: TGTGCCAGCAGTGACGAAGGTGGAGGTAGCACTGAAGCTTTCTTT
CDR3aa: CASSDEGGGSTEAFF

v_gene: TRBV27
j_gene: TRBJ1-2
abundance: -
d_gene: TRBD1
CDR3nt: TGTGCCAGCAGCTCAGGGGGGCAGGGCTACACCTTC
CDR3aa: CASSSGGQGYTF

v_gene: TRBV11-2
j_gene: TRBJ2-7
abundance: -
d_gene: -
CDR3nt: TGTGCCAGCACCCTGGACAGCTACGAGCAGTACTTC
CDR3aa: CASTLDSYEQYF

v_gene: TRBV9
j_gene: TRBJ1-2
abundance: once
d_gene: -
CDR3nt: TGTGCCAGCAGCGTAGGAGGTGAGGAACCCACCTTC
CDR3aa: CASSVGGEEPTF

v_gene: TRBV2
j_gene: TRBJ2-3
abundance: -
d_gene: -
CDR3nt: TGTGCCCATGGAACAGGGATAGGCACAGATACGCAGTATTTT
CDR3aa: CAHGTGIGTDTQYF

v_gene: TRBV7-6
j_gene: TRBJ1-6
abundance: -
d_gene: TRBD1
CDR3nt: TGTGCCAGCAGCTCCGACAGGGATAATTCACCCCTCCACTTT
CDR3aa: CASSSDRDNSPLHF

v_gene: TRBV27
j_gene: TRBJ2-7
abundance: -
d_gene: -
CDR3nt: TGTGCCAGCAGTTCCTCACCGACTACAAGCTACGAGCAGTACTTC
CDR3aa: CASSSSPTTSYEQYF

v_gene: TRBV9
j_gene: TRBJ2-7
abundance: -
d_gene: TRBD1
CDR3nt: TGTGCCAGCAAGGGGGCTGGAGAGCAGTACTTC
CDR3aa: CASKGAGEQYF